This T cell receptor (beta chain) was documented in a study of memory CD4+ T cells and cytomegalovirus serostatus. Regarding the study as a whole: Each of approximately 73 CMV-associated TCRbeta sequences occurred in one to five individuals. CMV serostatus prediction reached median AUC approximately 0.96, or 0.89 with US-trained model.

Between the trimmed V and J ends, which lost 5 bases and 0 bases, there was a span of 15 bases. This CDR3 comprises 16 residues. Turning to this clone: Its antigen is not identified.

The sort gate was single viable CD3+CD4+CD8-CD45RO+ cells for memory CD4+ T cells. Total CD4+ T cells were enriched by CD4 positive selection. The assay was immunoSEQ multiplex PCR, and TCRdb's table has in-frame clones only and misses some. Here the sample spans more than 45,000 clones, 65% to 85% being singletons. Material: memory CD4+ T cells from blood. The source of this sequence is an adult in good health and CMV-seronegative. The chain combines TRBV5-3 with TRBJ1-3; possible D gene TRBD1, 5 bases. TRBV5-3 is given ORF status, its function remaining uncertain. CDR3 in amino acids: CARRQPRGNSGNTIYF. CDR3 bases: TGTGCCAGAAGGCAACCCCGGGGGAACTCTGGAAACACCATATATTTT.